This T cell receptor beta chain was sequenced during a study of cytotoxic CD8 clonotypes in ibrutinib-treated CLL. Study-level information: Enrolment comprised approximately 10 relapsed/refractory and roughly 15 treatment-naive patients; some 18 were IGHV unmutated. The study's findings and limits: The study sampled sustained-remission and progressing patients at different times. Ibrutinib response saw clonality rise, and progression saw it return toward baseline.

A 1 in 200,000 to 1 in 1 million T cell depth was the sequencing target. Sequenced by immunoSEQ multiplex PCR; TCRdb stores in-frame clones only, minus some. Of about 160,000 clones detected, about 84% appear once; the ten largest clones hold under 5.5%. Trimming took 4 bases from V and 1 from J; bases not matched to a gene: 13. Per the germline V gene, CDR1 is SGHNT and CDR2 is YYREEE (reference sequence). This CDR3 region has 17 residues. Note on this clone: Its antigen is unknown.

V gene TRBV5-4 combines with J gene TRBJ1-1; 7 bases agree with TRBD1. The clonotype was recovered from a human donor with chronic lymphocytic leukemia. The sample was PBMCs, taken after 24 months of ibrutinib treatment. Written as DNA, the CDR3 is TGTGCCAGCAGCCCCCGTCAGGGGGGCGCGGGGAACACTGAAGCTTTCTTT. It encodes CASSPRQGGAGNTEAFF.